Following are 26 T cell receptor beta chains from one sample sequenced in a study of cytomegalovirus exposure and HLA in healthy donors. Primers for the PCR totalled 60 Vbeta and 13 Jbeta. Generated by immunoSEQ multiplex PCR, the TCRdb table keeps only in-frame clones and is missing some. The top ten clones hold over 2.5% of a sample with roughly 150,000 clones, approximately 72% of them seen once. The sequenced sample was PBMCs. All receptors derive from a female donor in good health and CMV-seronegative.

This clone has only a few counts. The chain couples TRBV30 to TRBJ2-3, with 10 bases that match TRBD2. Trimming removed 4 bases from V and 4 bases from J; junction bases left unmatched: 8. Per the germline V gene, CDR1 is GTSNPN and CDR2 is SVGIG (reference sequence). The CDR3 runs 15 residues. The DNA for the CDR3 is TGTGCCTGGAATCTGCTAGCGGGAGAGGCAGATACGCAGTATTTT. This translates into CAWNLLAGEADTQYF.

The chain joins TRBV6-5 to TRBJ1-1, with D tentatively TRBD1 (6 bases). The CDR3 consists of 14 residues. Trimming left V 4 bases short and J 5 bases short, with 14 bases between. Germline V lookup: CDR1 MNHEY, CDR2 SVGAGI. For the CDR3, the DNA is TGTGCCAGCAGTTTAGGCACAGGGAAGACTGAAGCTTTCTTT. Translated, it gives CASSLGTGKTEAFF.

This rearrangement joins TRBV5-6 to TRBJ2-3; 9 nucleotides align to TRBD2. V gave up 0 bases and J gave up 0 bases; unmatched junction bases: 5. CDR3 length: 17 amino acids. Germline lookup yields CDR1 SGHDT and CDR2 YYEEEE. DNA for the CDR3: TGTGCCAGCAGCTTGGCCGTCCTAGCGGGGAGCACAGATACGCAGTATTTT. It yields the protein CASSLAVLAGSTDTQYF.

The V and J genes are TRBV30 and TRBJ1-2; TRBD1 matches 7 bases. Germline V gene sequence: CDR1 GTSNPN, CDR2 SVGIG (reference sequence). The ends lost 4 bases at V and 5 bases at J; junction bases unmatched: 1. The CDR3 length is 11 residues. The DNA of the CDR3 is TGTGCCTGGACAGGGGGGTATGGCTACACCTTC. This encodes CAWTGGYGYTF.

The chain is built from TRBV19 and TRBJ2-7, with D maybe TRBD1 (6 bases). This CDR3 has 13 amino acids. V lost 7 bases, J lost 3 bases, and 13 bases lay in between. Germline CDR1 and CDR2: LNHDA and SQIVND (reference sequence). CDR3 amino acids: CASKGAGDYEQYF. CDR3 sequence (DNA): TGTGCCAGTAAAGGGGCAGGGGACTACGAGCAGTACTTC.

This clone was detected only a few times. The J gene is TRBJ1-1, the V gene TRBV6-1, with 7 bases that match TRBD1. The CDR3 loop spans 14 amino acids. The junction had 8 bases not matched to a gene; V was cut back by 5 bases and J by 5 bases. Per the germline V gene, CDR1 is MNHNS and CDR2 is SASEGT. The chain's CDR3 is CASSYFYRGTEAFF. The CDR3 DNA follows: TGTGCCAGCAGTTATTTCTACAGGGGTACTGAAGCTTTCTTT.

CDR3 DNA sequence: TGCGCCAGCAGCTTACTAACGAGTGGGGGGGTCACCGACTACGAGCAGTACTTC. It encodes CASSLLTSGGVTDYEQYF. V and J are TRBV5-1 and TRBJ2-7; 7 nucleotides agree with TRBD2. CDR1 and CDR2 (germline): SGHRS, YFSETQ. J lost 3 bases, V lost 2 bases, and 17 bases had no gene match. The CDR3 contains 18 residues. Complete variable domain (other parts from reference TRBV5-1 and TRBJ2-7): KAGVTQTPRYLIKTRGQQVTLSCSPISGHRSVSWYQQTPGQGLQFLFEYFSETQRNKGNFPGRFSGRQFSNSRSEMNVSTLELGDSALYLCASSLLTSGGVTDYEQYFGPGTRLTVT.

The rearrangement joins TRBV6-6 to TRBJ2-5; no clear D gene. The CDR3 loop spans 11 amino acids. The germline V and J ends were trimmed by 6 bases and 5 bases, with 7 bases remaining between them. Per germline, CDR1 MNHNY and CDR2 SVGAGI (reference sequence). The CDR3 here is CASSPTETQYF. The DNA of the CDR3 is TGTGCCAGCAGCCCTACTGAGACCCAGTACTTC.

The chain joins TRBV5-1 to TRBJ2-1; the match to TRBD1 covers 10 bases. CDR3 size: 17 residues. Germline V lookup: CDR1 SGHRS, CDR2 YFSETQ. V was clipped by 4 bases and J by 2 bases; unmatched bases: 9. CDR3 DNA sequence: TGCGCCAGCAGCCCTCGGGACAGGGGTGGGGCCTACAATGAGCAGTTCTTC. Translation gives CASSPRDRGGAYNEQFF.

The CDR3 DNA is TGTGCCAGTCGGGGGACGGCTAACACCGGGGAGCTGTTTTTT. Translating gives CASRGTANTGELFF. The chain combines TRBV19 with TRBJ2-2; the D gene is possibly TRBD2 (6 bases). The CDR3 runs 14 residues. The germline V gene has CDR1 LNHDA and CDR2 SQIVND (reference sequence). V was shortened by 8 bases and J by 2 bases, with 12 bases between the two germline ends.

The rearrangement links TRBV9 to TRBJ2-3; D is undetermined. Germline values: CDR1 SGDLS, CDR2 YYNGEE. CDR3 size: 14 residues. Between the trimmed V and J ends, which lost 4 bases and 2 bases, there was a span of 11 bases. In DNA, the CDR3 is TGTGCCAGCAGCATTAGCAGCTCCACAGATACGCAGTATTTT. It is translated as CASSISSSTDTQYF.

This chain joins TRBV4-2 and TRBJ1-4; 10 bases are shared with TRBD1. The CDR3 contains 16 residues. Trimming cost V 4 bases and J 8 bases; bases outside gene matches: 10. Looked up from germline, CDR1 is LGHNA and CDR2 is YNFKEQ. The CDR3 sequence is CASSLTTGTGDEKLFF. The CDR3 region has the DNA TGTGCCAGCAGCCTCACCACTGGGACAGGGGACGAAAAACTGTTTTTT.

This chain uses TRBV9 with TRBJ1-1, with D uncertain. Germline CDR1 is SGDLS and CDR2 is YYNGEE. The CDR3 loop spans 14 amino acids. The ends were cut back, 2 bases at V and 1 base at J, with 9 bases in the middle. In nucleotides, the CDR3 is TGTGCCAGCAGCGTCCGAGCCCAGAACACTGAAGCTTTCTTT. It yields the protein CASSVRAQNTEAFF.

This clone came up once. This rearrangement joins TRBV7-8 to TRBJ2-2; 10 nucleotides align to TRBD2. The germline gives CDR1 SGHVS, CDR2 FQNEAQ. The ends lost 1 base at V and 5 bases at J; junction bases unmatched: 7. The CDR3 extends over 17 amino acids. The CDR3: CASSLDPSGSGTGELFF. DNA for the CDR3: TGTGCCAGCAGCTTAGACCCTAGCGGGAGTGGTACCGGGGAGCTGTTTTTT.

The sample holds one count of this clone. The V call is TRBV9, the J call TRBJ2-1, with 10 bases fitting TRBD1. The CDR3 totals 18 residues. The germline CDR1 and CDR2 sequences are SGDLS and YYNGEE. The V segment lost 3 bases and the J segment 7 bases; nucleotides outside the gene matches: 16. This CDR3 is CASSDSMFGTGVRNEQFF. The DNA of the CDR3 is TGTGCCAGCAGCGACAGTATGTTCGGGACAGGGGTAAGAAATGAGCAGTTCTTC.

The CDR3 protein is CASSKGVNTEAFF. CDR3 sequence (DNA): TGCGCCAGCTCAAAAGGGGTGAACACTGAAGCTTTCTTT. The gene calls are TRBV5-1 and TRBJ1-1, with D perhaps matching TRBD1 (5 bases). This CDR3 spans 13 amino acids. V was trimmed by 7 bases and J by 0 bases, leaving 10 bases between them. Germline V gives CDR1 SGHRS, CDR2 YFSETQ.

CDR3 nucleotides: TGCGCCAGCAGGGCGACTAGCGGGGGGTCGATAGCCAAAAACATTCAGTACTTC. This translates into CASRATSGGSIAKNIQYF. The chain employs TRBV10-2 and TRBJ2-4; 13 positions agree with TRBD2. The J segment lost 0 bases and the V segment lost 6 bases, leaving 8 bases of the junction unmatched. Germline CDR1 and CDR2: WSHSY and SAAADI. This CDR3 spans 18 amino acids.

The V call is TRBV7-9, the J call TRBJ2-1, with D unclear. The ends were cut back, 3 bases at V and 7 bases at J, with 10 bases in the middle. The germline CDR1 and CDR2 sequences are SEHNR and FQNEAQ (reference sequence). The CDR3 has 13 amino acids. The CDR3 DNA is TGTGCCAGCAGCTTCGCTAGTGGGAATGAGCAGTTCTTC. It translates to CASSFASGNEQFF.

This clone was observed once. This chain uses TRBV7-6 with TRBJ2-6; D call uncertain. The length of the CDR3 is 13 residues. The germline V gene encodes CDR1 SGHVS and CDR2 FNYEAQ. V lost 1 base and J lost 11, with 9 bases in between. CDR3 nucleotide sequence: TGTGCCAGCAGCTTAGGTGAGGATCACGTCCTGACTTTC. Its protein product is CASSLGEDHVLTF.

The chain joins TRBV5-4 to TRBJ2-7, with D perhaps TRBD2 (5 bases). V was pared by 0 bases and J by 7 bases, with 14 bases between. This CDR3 is built from 14 residues. CDR1 is SGHNT and CDR2 is YYREEE in the germline V gene (reference sequence). The CDR3: CASSLDLARGEQYF. CDR3 nucleotide sequence: TGTGCCAGCAGCTTGGACCTAGCCCGCGGGGAGCAGTACTTC.

This clone was observed a few times. The genes are TRBV7-2 and TRBJ2-1; TRBD2 agrees at 8 bases. V was pared by 5 bases and J by 7 bases, with 10 bases of the junction left unmatched. Germline CDR1 and CDR2: SGHTA and FQGNSA. The CDR3 runs to 15 residues. This chain's CDR3 is CASSPSGRASNEQFF. Here the CDR3 DNA reads TGTGCCAGCAGCCCAAGCGGGAGAGCCAGTAATGAGCAGTTCTTC.

V usage is TRBV18 and J usage is TRBJ2-5; 8 nucleotides match TRBD2. The germline CDR1 and CDR2 sequences are KGHSH and LQKENI. The length of the CDR3 is 17 residues. Trimming cost V 2 bases and J 0 bases; bases outside gene matches: 8. The DNA of the CDR3 is TGTGCCAGCTCACCATACCCGGGACTAGGGTACCAAGAGACCCAGTACTTC. This gives the protein CASSPYPGLGYQETQYF. The variable domain in full, with the rest retrieved from reference TRBV18 and TRBJ2-5, is NAGVMQNPRHLVRRRGQEARLRCSPMKGHSHVYWYRQLPEEGLKFMVYLQKENIIDESGMPKERFSAEFPKEGPSILRIQQVVRGDSAAYFCASSPYPGLGYQETQYFGPGTRLLVL.

A note on this clone: Germline is not matched at one junction end, which may reflect a read error. The chain recombines TRBV7-9 with TRBJ1-3, with unresolved D. CDR3 size: 13 residues. In germline, CDR1 is SEHNR, CDR2 FQNEAQ (reference sequence). The CDR3 sequence: CSSSLEGGNTIYF. Written as DNA, the CDR3 is TGTTCCAGCAGCTTAGAAGGAGGGAACACCATATATTTT.

This clone occurred once. The chain uses TRBV15 and TRBJ2-6; D is possibly TRBD2 (5 bases). CDR1 and CDR2 (germline): LNHNV, YYDKDF (reference sequence). This CDR3 has 16 residues. The V and J ends lost 5 bases and 1 base respectively, with 12 bases between them. As DNA, the CDR3 is TGTGCCACCAGCCCCCTGACGGGATCTGGGGCCAACGTCCTGACTTTC. Encoded protein: CATSPLTGSGANVLTF.

V usage is TRBV9 and J usage is TRBJ2-2; perhaps TRBD1 as D (6 bases). Trimming took off 0 bases at V and 4 bases at J, with 13 bases between the two ends. This CDR3 region has 16 residues. Germline V gives CDR1 SGDLS, CDR2 YYNGEE. In DNA, the CDR3 is TGTGCCAGCAGCGTAGGGACCGGACAGTTCACCGGGGAGCTGTTTTTT. It codes for CASSVGTGQFTGELFF.

The chain couples TRBV19 to TRBJ1-2; D is uncertain. CDR1 LNHDA and CDR2 SQIVND come from the germline V gene (reference sequence). Trimming took off 3 bases at V and 6 bases at J, with 5 bases between the two ends. The CDR3 totals 11 residues. The CDR3 region is CASSILDGYTF. Written as DNA, the CDR3 is TGTGCCAGTAGTATCTTAGATGGCTACACCTTC.